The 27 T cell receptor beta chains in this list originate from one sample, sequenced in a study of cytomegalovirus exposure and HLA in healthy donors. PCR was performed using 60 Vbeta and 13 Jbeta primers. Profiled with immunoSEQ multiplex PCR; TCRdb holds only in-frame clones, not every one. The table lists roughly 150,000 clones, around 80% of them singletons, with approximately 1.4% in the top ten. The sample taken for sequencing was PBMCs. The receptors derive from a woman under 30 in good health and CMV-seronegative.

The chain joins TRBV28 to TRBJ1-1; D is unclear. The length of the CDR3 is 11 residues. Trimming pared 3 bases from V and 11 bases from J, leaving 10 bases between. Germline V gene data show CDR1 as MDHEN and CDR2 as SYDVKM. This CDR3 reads CASSFKFRAFF. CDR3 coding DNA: TGTGCCAGCAGTTTTAAATTTCGGGCTTTCTTT.

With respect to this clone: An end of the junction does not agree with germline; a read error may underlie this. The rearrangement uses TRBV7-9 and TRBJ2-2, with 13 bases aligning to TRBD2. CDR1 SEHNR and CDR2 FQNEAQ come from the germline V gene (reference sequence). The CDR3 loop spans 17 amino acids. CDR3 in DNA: TGTTCCAGCAGCTCCTTACTAGCGGGGGGGAGCACCGGGGAGCTGTTTTTT. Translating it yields CSSSSLLAGGSTGELFF.

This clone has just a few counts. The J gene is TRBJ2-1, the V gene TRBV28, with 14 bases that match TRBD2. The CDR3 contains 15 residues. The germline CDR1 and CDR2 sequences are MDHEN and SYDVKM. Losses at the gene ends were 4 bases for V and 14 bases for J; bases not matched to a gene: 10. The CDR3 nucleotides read TGTGCCAGCAGTTCGACTAGCGGGGGGGCCAGAAGGGAGTTCTTC. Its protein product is CASSSTSGGARREFF.

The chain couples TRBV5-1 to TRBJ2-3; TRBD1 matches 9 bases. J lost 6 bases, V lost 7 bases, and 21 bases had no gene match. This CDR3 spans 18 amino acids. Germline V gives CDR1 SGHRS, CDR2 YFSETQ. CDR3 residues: CASSRWMVQGARGDTQYF. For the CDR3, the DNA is TGCGCCAGCTCGAGGTGGATGGTACAGGGGGCGCGGGGGGATACGCAGTATTTT.

CDR3 in amino acids: CASLTPRVSGANVLTF. CDR3 in DNA: TGTGCCAGCCTTACCCCCCGGGTCTCTGGGGCCAACGTCCTGACTTTC. The chain has TRBV28 and TRBJ2-6, with D unresolved. Looked up from germline, CDR1 is MDHEN and CDR2 is SYDVKM. Trimming took 8 bases from V and 0 from J, leaving 14 bases between them. The CDR3 has 16 amino acids.

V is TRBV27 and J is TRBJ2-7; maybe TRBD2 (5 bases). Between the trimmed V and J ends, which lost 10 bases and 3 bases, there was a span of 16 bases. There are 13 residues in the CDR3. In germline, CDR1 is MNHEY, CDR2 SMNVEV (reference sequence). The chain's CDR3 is CANPPRGNYEQYF. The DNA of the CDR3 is TGTGCCAACCCACCACGGGGAAACTACGAGCAGTACTTC.

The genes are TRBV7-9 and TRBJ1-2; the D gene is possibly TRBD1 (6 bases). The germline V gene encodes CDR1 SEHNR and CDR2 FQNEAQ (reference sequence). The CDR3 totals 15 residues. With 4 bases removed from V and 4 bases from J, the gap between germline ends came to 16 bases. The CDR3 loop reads CASSSADRSGYGYTF. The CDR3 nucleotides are TGTGCCAGCAGCTCAGCAGACAGGTCGGGCTATGGCTACACCTTC.

Here the CDR3 reads CASSLNFGGTGDNEQFF. CDR3 DNA sequence: TGTGCCAGCAGCTTAAATTTTGGGGGGACAGGAGATAATGAGCAGTTCTTC. The chain joins TRBV11-2 to TRBJ2-1, with TRBD1 matching 8 bases. The trim removed 2 bases at V and 7 bases at J, leaving 13 bases unmatched. CDR1 SGHAT and CDR2 FQNNGV come from the germline V gene. This CDR3 contains 17 residues.

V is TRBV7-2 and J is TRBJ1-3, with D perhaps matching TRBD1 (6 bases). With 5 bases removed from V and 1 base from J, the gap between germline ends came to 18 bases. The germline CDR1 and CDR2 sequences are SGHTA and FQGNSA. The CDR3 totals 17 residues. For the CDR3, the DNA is TGTGCCAGCAGCCCGGCCAGGGGACGGCTATCTGGAAACACCATATATTTT. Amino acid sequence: CASSPARGRLSGNTIYF.

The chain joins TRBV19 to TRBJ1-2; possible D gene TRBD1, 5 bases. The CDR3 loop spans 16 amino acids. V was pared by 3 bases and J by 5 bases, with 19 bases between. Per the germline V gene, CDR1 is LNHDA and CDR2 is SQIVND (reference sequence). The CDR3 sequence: CASSIPGLGARYGYTF. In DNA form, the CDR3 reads TGTGCCAGTAGTATCCCGGGACTCGGGGCTCGGTATGGCTACACCTTC.

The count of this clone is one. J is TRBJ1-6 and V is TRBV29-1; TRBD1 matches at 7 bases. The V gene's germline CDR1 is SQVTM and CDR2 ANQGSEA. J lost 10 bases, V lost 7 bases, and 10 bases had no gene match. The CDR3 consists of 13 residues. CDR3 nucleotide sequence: TGCAGCGCTATGACAGGGCTGGGCTCACCCCTCCACTTT. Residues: CSAMTGLGSPLHF.

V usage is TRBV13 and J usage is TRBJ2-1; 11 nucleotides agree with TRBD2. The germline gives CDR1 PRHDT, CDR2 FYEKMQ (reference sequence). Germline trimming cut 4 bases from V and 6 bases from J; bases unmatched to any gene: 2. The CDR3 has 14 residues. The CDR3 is CASSYSGGANEQFF. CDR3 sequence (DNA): TGTGCCAGCAGCTATAGCGGGGGGGCCAATGAGCAGTTCTTC.

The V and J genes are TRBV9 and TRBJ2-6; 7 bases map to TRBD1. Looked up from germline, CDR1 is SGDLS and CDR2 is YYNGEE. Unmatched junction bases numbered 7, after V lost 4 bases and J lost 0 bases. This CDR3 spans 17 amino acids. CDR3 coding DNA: TGTGCCAGCAGCCCTGCGGACAGGCTCTCTGGGGCCAACGTCCTGACTTTC. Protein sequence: CASSPADRLSGANVLTF.

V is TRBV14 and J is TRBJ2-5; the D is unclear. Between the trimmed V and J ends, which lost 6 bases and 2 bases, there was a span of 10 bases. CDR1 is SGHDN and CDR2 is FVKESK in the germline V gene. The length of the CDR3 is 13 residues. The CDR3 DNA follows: TGTGCCAGCAGTTGGGCGCTGCAAGAGACCCAGTACTTC. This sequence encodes CASSWALQETQYF.

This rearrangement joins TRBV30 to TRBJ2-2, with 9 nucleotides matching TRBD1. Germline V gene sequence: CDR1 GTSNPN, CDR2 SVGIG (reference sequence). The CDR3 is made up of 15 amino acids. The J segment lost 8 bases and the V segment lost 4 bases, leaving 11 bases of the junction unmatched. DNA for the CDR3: TGTGCCTGGATCGGCGGGACAGGGTATTATGGGGAGCTGTTTTTT. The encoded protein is CAWIGGTGYYGELFF.

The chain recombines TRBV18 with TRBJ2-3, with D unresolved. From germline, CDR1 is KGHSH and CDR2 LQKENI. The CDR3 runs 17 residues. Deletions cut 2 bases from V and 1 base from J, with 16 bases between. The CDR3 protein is CASSPSAARTRTDTQYF. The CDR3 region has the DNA TGTGCCAGCTCACCAAGTGCGGCTCGTACCCGCACAGATACGCAGTATTTT.

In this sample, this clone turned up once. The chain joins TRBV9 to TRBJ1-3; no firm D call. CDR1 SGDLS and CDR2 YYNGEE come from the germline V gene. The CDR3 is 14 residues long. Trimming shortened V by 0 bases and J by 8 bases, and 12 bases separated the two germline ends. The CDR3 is CASSVEPAGDTIYF. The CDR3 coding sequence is TGTGCCAGCAGCGTAGAGCCCGCGGGCGACACCATATATTTT.

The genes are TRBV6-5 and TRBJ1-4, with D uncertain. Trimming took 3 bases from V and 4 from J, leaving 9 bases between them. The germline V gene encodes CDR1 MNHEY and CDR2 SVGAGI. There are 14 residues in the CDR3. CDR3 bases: TGTGCCAGCAGTTATAACCAGATTAATGAAAAACTGTTTTTT. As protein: CASSYNQINEKLFF.

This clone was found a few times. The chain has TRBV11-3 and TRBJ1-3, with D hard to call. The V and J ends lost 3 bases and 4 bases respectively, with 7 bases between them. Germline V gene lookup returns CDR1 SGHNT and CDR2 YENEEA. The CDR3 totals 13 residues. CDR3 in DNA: TGTGCCAGCAGCTTGAGATCCGGAAACACCATATATTTT. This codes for CASSLRSGNTIYF.

The CDR3 bases are TGTGCCTGGAGTGCGGGACTAGCGGGGGGGTCCGGTACGCAGTATTTT. This gives the protein CAWSAGLAGGSGTQYF. This chain joins TRBV30 and TRBJ2-3; 16 nucleotides agree with TRBD2. With V trimmed by 1 base and J by 8 bases, 6 bases remained unmatched. Per the germline V gene, CDR1 is GTSNPN and CDR2 is SVGIG (reference sequence). This CDR3 contains 16 residues.

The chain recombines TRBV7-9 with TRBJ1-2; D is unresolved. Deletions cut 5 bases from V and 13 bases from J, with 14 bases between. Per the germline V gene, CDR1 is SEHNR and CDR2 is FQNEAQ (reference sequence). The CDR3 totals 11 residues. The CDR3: CASSRGQAGTF. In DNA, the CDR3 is TGTGCCAGCAGCAGAGGGCAGGCCGGCACCTTC.

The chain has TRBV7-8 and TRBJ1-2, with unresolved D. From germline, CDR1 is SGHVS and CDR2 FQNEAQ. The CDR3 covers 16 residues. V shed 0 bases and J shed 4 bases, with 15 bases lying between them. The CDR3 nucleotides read TGTGCCAGCAGCTTAGCGCGATCGGGGAACTTCTATGGCTACACCTTC. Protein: CASSLARSGNFYGYTF.

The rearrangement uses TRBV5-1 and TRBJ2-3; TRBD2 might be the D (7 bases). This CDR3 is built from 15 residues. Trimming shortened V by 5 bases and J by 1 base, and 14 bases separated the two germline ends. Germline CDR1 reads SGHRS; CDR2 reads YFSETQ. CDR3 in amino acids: CASSAGGPRTDTQYF. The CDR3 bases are TGCGCCAGCAGTGCCGGGGGGCCCCGCACAGATACGCAGTATTTT.

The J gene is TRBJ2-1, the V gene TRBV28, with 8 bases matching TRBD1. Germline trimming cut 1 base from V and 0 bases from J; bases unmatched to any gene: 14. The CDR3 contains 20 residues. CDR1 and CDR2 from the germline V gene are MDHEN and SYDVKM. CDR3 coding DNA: TGTGCCAGCAGTTTATCGGTAGGGTTCAGGGGGCCGAGCTCCTACAATGAGCAGTTCTTC. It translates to CASSLSVGFRGPSSYNEQFF.

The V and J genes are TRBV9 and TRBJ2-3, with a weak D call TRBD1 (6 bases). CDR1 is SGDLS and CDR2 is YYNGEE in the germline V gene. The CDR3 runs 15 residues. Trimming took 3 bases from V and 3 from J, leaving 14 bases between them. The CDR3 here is CASSDSLRGTDTQYF. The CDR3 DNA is TGTGCCAGCAGCGATAGTCTAAGGGGGACAGATACGCAGTATTTT.

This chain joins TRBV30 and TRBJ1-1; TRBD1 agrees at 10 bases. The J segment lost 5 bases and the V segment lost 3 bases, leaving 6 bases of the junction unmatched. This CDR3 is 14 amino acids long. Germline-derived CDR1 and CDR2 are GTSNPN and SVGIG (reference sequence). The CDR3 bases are TGTGCCTGGAGAGCGGACAGGGGGGTGACTGAAGCTTTCTTT. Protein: CAWRADRGVTEAFF.

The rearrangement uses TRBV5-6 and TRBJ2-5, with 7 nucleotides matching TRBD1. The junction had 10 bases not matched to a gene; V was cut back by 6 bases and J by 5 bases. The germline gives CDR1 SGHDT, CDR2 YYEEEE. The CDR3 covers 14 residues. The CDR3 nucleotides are TGTGCCAGCACCAAGGACAGGTCCGGGGAGACCCAGTACTTC. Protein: CASTKDRSGETQYF.